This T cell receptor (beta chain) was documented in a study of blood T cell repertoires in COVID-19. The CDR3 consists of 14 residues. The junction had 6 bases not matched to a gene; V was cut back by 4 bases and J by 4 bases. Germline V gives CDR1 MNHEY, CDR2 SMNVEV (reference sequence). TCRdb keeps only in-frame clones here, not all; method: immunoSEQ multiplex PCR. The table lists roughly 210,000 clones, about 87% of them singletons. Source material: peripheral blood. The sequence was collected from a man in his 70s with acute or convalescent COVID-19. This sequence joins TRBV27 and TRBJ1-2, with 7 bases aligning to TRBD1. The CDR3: CASSSRDRSYGYTF. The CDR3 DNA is TGTGCCAGCAGTTCCCGGGACAGAAGCTATGGCTACACCTTC.